The 24 T cell receptor beta chains presented below share a single source sample, sequenced in a study of shared clonotypes between healthy human individuals. Data came from immunoSEQ multiplex PCR; TCRdb stores just in-frame clones and leaves some out. The table lists nearly 1,000,000 clones, around 80% of them singletons. Input material: memory CD4+ T cells sorted from blood. The subset: CD45RA-negative fraction. The source of these receptors is a man younger than 35 in good health.

Regarding this clone: At the DNA level, this CDR3 is encoded by other sequences in the same sample as well. The V gene is TRBV29-1, the J gene TRBJ2-2; the D gene is possibly TRBD2 (5 bases). Per germline, CDR1 SQVTM and CDR2 ANQGSEA. This CDR3 is 11 amino acids long. Trimming stripped 4 bases from V and 5 bases from J, with 5 bases between. The DNA for the CDR3 is TGCAGCGTTGGCGGGACCGGGGAGCTGTTTTTT. Amino acids: CSVGGTGELFF.

The sample holds one count of this clone. CDR3 in amino acids: CASSTGGNHNSPLHF. The CDR3 DNA reads TGTGCCAGTAGTACGGGGGGAAACCATAATTCACCCCTCCACTTT. The chain employs TRBV19 and TRBJ1-6; possible D gene TRBD1, 5 bases. V dropped 4 bases and J dropped 5 bases, with 12 bases sitting between them. CDR1 and CDR2 from the germline V gene are LNHDA and SQIVND (reference sequence). This CDR3 has 15 residues.

This chain joins TRBV5-6 and TRBJ2-5, with 9 positions matching TRBD2. Germline V gives CDR1 SGHDT, CDR2 YYEEEE. This CDR3 spans 15 amino acids. V was pared by 0 bases and J by 2 bases, with 2 bases of the junction left unmatched. As DNA, the CDR3 is TGTGCCAGCAGCTTGGGGCTAGCGGGGCAAGAGACCCAGTACTTC. This codes for CASSLGLAGQETQYF. The full variable domain, completed using reference TRBV5-6 and TRBJ2-5, is DAGVTQSPTHLIKTRGQQVTLRCSPKSGHDTVSWYQQALGQGPQFIFQYYEEEERQRGNFPDRFSGHQFPNYSSELNVNALLLGDSALYLCASSLGLAGQETQYFGPGTRLLVL.

The table lists this clone with a count of one. The chain combines TRBV5-1 with TRBJ2-7; D is unresolved. Germline V gives CDR1 SGHRS, CDR2 YFSETQ. The CDR3 contains 13 residues. The V and J ends lost 1 base and 3 bases respectively, with 8 bases between them. CDR3 DNA sequence: TGCGCCAGCAGCTTGATGGCAGACTACGAGCAGTACTTC. This translates into CASSLMADYEQYF.

The chain joins TRBV28 to TRBJ1-2; no definite D call. The CDR3 consists of 17 residues. V shed 7 bases and J shed 1 base, with 22 bases lying between them. CDR1 MDHEN and CDR2 SYDVKM come from the germline V gene. The CDR3 protein is CASTPPVFTAGNYGYTF. The CDR3 coding sequence is TGTGCCAGCACCCCTCCTGTGTTCACAGCGGGTAACTATGGCTACACCTTC.

This chain connects TRBV19 to TRBJ2-5, with 11 positions matching TRBD2. CDR1 is LNHDA and CDR2 is SQIVND in the germline V gene (reference sequence). V shed 3 bases and J 4 bases; nucleotides not matched to a gene: 4. CDR3 length: 15 residues. The CDR3 DNA follows: TGTGCCAGTAGTATCGGTAGCGGGAGGGGAGAGACCCAGTACTTC. Its translation: CASSIGSGRGETQYF.

In DNA, the CDR3 is TGCAGCGCTGGCCTTGAAGCTTTCTTT. Protein sequence: CSAGLEAFF. The J gene is TRBJ1-1, the V gene TRBV29-1; no clear D. V lost 7 bases, J lost 7 bases, and 7 bases lay in between. Germline-derived CDR1 and CDR2 are SQVTM and ANQGSEA. The CDR3 has 9 residues.

V is TRBV14 and J is TRBJ2-1; 7 bases line up with TRBD2. This CDR3 spans 17 amino acids. The V gene end was trimmed by 4 bases and the J gene end by 3 bases; junction bases not matched to a gene: 12. Germline CDR1 and CDR2: SGHDN and FVKESK. CDR3 in DNA: TGTGCCAGCAGCCCCTTCGAGACGGGAGGTCTCTACAATGAGCAGTTCTTC. Amino acids: CASSPFETGGLYNEQFF.

This clone was counted only a few times. The CDR3 reads CASSNPTGKNLRPQHF. The CDR3 nucleotides are TGTGCCAGTAGTAACCCGACAGGAAAGAATCTAAGGCCCCAGCATTTT. The chain carries TRBV19 and TRBJ1-5; TRBD1 is a possible D gene (6 bases). Germline CDR1 reads LNHDA; CDR2 reads SQIVND (reference sequence). CDR3 size: 16 residues. V lost 4 bases to trimming and J lost 9 bases, with 22 bases between them.

The chain is built from TRBV6-1 and TRBJ1-4, with D tentatively TRBD1 (5 bases). The ends were cut back, 7 bases at V and 8 bases at J, with 14 bases in the middle. The germline V gene has CDR1 MNHNS and CDR2 SASEGT. The length of the CDR3 is 13 residues. CDR3 residues: CASTSGGGEKLFF. Written as DNA, the CDR3 is TGTGCCAGCACTTCCGGGGGAGGAGAAAAACTGTTTTTT.

The CDR3, as DNA: TGTGCCAGCAACCTTGCTTCCACAGATACGCAGTATTTT. Amino acids: CASNLASTDTQYF. This rearrangement joins TRBV2 to TRBJ2-3; no firm D call. Germline CDR1 reads SNHLY; CDR2 reads FYNNEI. V was shortened by 7 bases and J by 2 bases, with 10 bases between the two germline ends. The length of the CDR3 is 13 residues.

V gene TRBV21-1 combines with J gene TRBJ1-1; the DNA was not used to check the table's D call, TRBD1. TRBV21-1 is recorded as a pseudogene. There are 14 residues in the CDR3. The DNA of the CDR3 is TGTGCCAGCAGCCCAGGGGGCGGGAACACTGAAGCTTTCTTT. This sequence encodes CASSPGGGNTEAFF.

This clone was picked up many times. This chain connects TRBV20-1 to TRBJ1-2; no firm D call. V lost 6 bases and J lost 2, with 7 bases in between. Looked up from germline, CDR1 is DFQATT and CDR2 is SNEGSKA (reference sequence). The CDR3 covers 11 residues. This chain's CDR3 is CSASANYGYTF. The CDR3 nucleotides read TGCAGTGCCTCGGCGAACTATGGCTACACCTTC.

The V and J genes are TRBV2 and TRBJ1-5; D possibly corresponds to TRBD1 (5 bases). The CDR3 covers 14 residues. V dropped 3 bases and J dropped 3 bases, with 9 bases sitting between them. Per germline, CDR1 SNHLY and CDR2 FYNNEI. The CDR3 DNA sequence: TGTGCCAGCAGTGAGTGGACAATCAATCAGCCCCAGCATTTT. Translated, it gives CASSEWTINQPQHF. Supplemented by reference TRBV2 and TRBJ1-5, the full variable domain reads EPEVTQTPSHQVTQMGQEVILRCVPISNHLYFYWYRQILGQKVEFLVSFYNNEISEKSEIFDDQFSVERPDGSNFTLKIRSTKLEDSAMYFCASSEWTINQPQHFGDGTRLSIL.

This clone was counted only a few times. V gene TRBV10-1 combines with J gene TRBJ2-1; TRBD2 agrees at 9 bases. The J segment lost 7 bases and the V segment lost 5 bases, leaving 6 bases of the junction unmatched. The CDR3 runs 14 residues. CDR1 is WNHNN, CDR2 SYGVQD, per germline (reference sequence). In nucleotides, the CDR3 is TGCGCCAGCAGTCGGGCGGGAGGGCCGAATGAGCAGTTCTTC. Translated, it gives CASSRAGGPNEQFF.

The chain links TRBV6-6 to TRBJ1-1; D not certain. The CDR3 runs to 14 residues. Germline CDR1 MNHNY, CDR2 SVGAGI (reference sequence). V was trimmed by 5 bases and J by 4 bases, leaving 14 bases between them. The CDR3 spells CASSVGEWTTEAFF. The CDR3 bases are TGTGCCAGCAGTGTCGGTGAATGGACCACTGAAGCTTTCTTT.

This clone was seen a single time. CDR3 in amino acids: CASRVAPGQNYEQYF. CDR3 coding DNA: TGCGCCAGCAGGGTGGCTCCGGGACAGAACTACGAGCAGTACTTC. This chain connects TRBV5-1 to TRBJ2-7; 7 bases line up with TRBD1. V lost 5 bases, J lost 3 bases, and 11 bases stayed unmatched. The CDR3 sequence is 15 residues long. Germline lookup yields CDR1 SGHRS and CDR2 YFSETQ.

J is TRBJ2-7 and V is TRBV6-6; TRBD1 matches 8 bases. Germline V gene lookup returns CDR1 MNHNY and CDR2 SVGAGI (reference sequence). Unmatched junction bases numbered 11, after V lost 8 bases and J lost 5 bases. This CDR3 contains 14 residues. The CDR3, as DNA: TGTGCCAGCTGCATCGGACAGGGAATCGACGAGCAGTACTTC. Translation gives CASCIGQGIDEQYF.

This chain uses TRBV5-6 with TRBJ2-5; TRBD1 aligns across 8 bases. V was clipped by 4 bases and J by 3 bases; unmatched bases: 8. The CDR3 has 15 residues. Germline V gene lookup returns CDR1 SGHDT and CDR2 YYEEEE. The CDR3 spells CASSPWTGMEETQYF. The CDR3 DNA follows: TGTGCCAGCAGCCCATGGACAGGGATGGAAGAGACCCAGTACTTC.

This clone has a single count. The V and J genes are TRBV30 and TRBJ2-5, with 7 bases matching TRBD2. This CDR3 is built from 15 residues. Trimming cost V 4 bases and J 4 bases; bases outside gene matches: 12. Germline V gene data show CDR1 as GTSNPN and CDR2 as SVGIG (reference sequence). The CDR3 coding sequence is TGTGCCTGGACGGGAGCGGGGAGGGCCGGAGAGACCCAGTACTTC. Translated: CAWTGAGRAGETQYF.

This clone has a single count. The rearrangement joins TRBV7-9 to TRBJ2-1, with TRBD2 as a possible D gene (5 bases). V was pared by 5 bases and J by 5 bases, with 19 bases between. The CDR3 sequence is 16 residues long. Germline V gene sequence: CDR1 SEHNR, CDR2 FQNEAQ (reference sequence). CDR3 residues: CASSRPGERANNEQFF. The CDR3 nucleotides are TGTGCCAGCAGCCGTCCCGGGGAGCGAGCGAACAATGAGCAGTTCTTC.

The chain uses TRBV6-5 and TRBJ2-2; a weak D match, TRBD2 (7 bases). Germline V lookup: CDR1 MNHEY, CDR2 SVGAGI. The V and J ends lost 11 bases and 3 bases respectively, with 16 bases between them. This CDR3 comprises 14 residues. CDR3 coding DNA: TGTGCCGGCCGTCGGGGGGCGGACACCGGGGAGCTGTTTTTT. Translation gives CAGRRGADTGELFF.

This clone was picked up many times. The rearrangement uses TRBV2 and TRBJ1-2, with a weak D call TRBD1 (5 bases). The CDR3 is made up of 16 amino acids. Germline CDR1 and CDR2: SNHLY and FYNNEI. V was cut by 6 bases and J by 2 bases, with 19 bases left in between. CDR3 coding DNA: TGTGCCAGCAGGCACCCGGCGGGCAGGGCCAACTATGGCTACACCTTC. Protein product: CASRHPAGRANYGYTF.

This clone has just one count. The chain recombines TRBV4-1 with TRBJ2-5; no definite D call. The last part of the DNA fits TRBJ2-7 better; the J call may be wrong. This CDR3 has 13 residues. From germline, CDR1 is MGHRA and CDR2 YSYEKL. The CDR3 coding sequence is TGCGCCAGCAGCCAAGGACGGAACTACGAGCAGTACTTC. This translates into CASSQGRNYEQYF.